One sample yielded the 30 T cell receptor beta chains listed below, sequenced in a study of blood T cell repertoires in COVID-19. Libraries were prepared by immunoSEQ multiplex PCR; TCRdb keeps only in-frame clonotypes and omits some of them. The sample holds roughly 74,000 clones, about 86% seen once. The sample taken for sequencing was peripheral blood. The origin of the receptors is a woman older than 75 with active or convalescent COVID-19.

This clone appeared a single time. The rearrangement uses TRBV4-3 and TRBJ2-7, with 7 bases aligning to TRBD1. Germline assignment: CDR1 LGHNA and CDR2 YSLEER. The length of the CDR3 is 15 residues. Losses at the gene ends were 2 bases for V and 12 bases for J; bases not matched to a gene: 16. The CDR3 DNA follows: TGCGCCAGCAGCCAAAGACCGGGACAGTACGAGGTTCGGTACTTC. Translated: CASSQRPGQYEVRYF.

The chain carries TRBV5-4 and TRBJ2-1, with TRBD2 matching over 7 bases. Losses at the gene ends were 0 bases for V and 2 bases for J; bases not matched to a gene: 5. The CDR3 loop spans 16 amino acids. Germline CDR1 reads SGHNT; CDR2 reads YYREEE (reference sequence). In nucleotides, the CDR3 is TGTGCCAGCAGCTTGGGAGTAGCGGGTACCTACAATGAGCAGTTCTTC. Its translation: CASSLGVAGTYNEQFF.

This chain uses TRBV2 with TRBJ1-5; the match to TRBD1 covers 8 bases. CDR3 length: 17 residues. V dropped 4 bases and J dropped 10; count of bases not matched to a gene: 18. CDR1 is SNHLY, CDR2 FYNNEI, per germline. The CDR3 bases are TGTGCCAGCAGTGCCCGGGACAGGCGACAATCAATCAGCCCCCAGCATTTT. It codes for CASSARDRRQSISPQHF.

This chain joins TRBV2 and TRBJ1-6; 8 bases map to TRBD1. Trimming cost V 4 bases and J 7 bases; bases outside gene matches: 6. The germline V gene has CDR1 SNHLY and CDR2 FYNNEI. This CDR3 has 15 residues. Here the CDR3 reads CASSGGDRKNSPLHF. The CDR3 DNA is TGTGCCAGCAGTGGAGGGGACAGGAAAAATTCACCCCTCCACTTT.

This clone was picked up a small number of times. CDR3 nucleotides: TGTGCCAGCAGTGTCAACTATAATCAGCCCCAGCATTTT. This translates into CASSVNYNQPQHF. This sequence joins TRBV2 and TRBJ1-5; D ambiguous. The CDR3 loop spans 13 amino acids. Germline CDR1 reads SNHLY; CDR2 reads FYNNEI. V was clipped by 4 bases and J by 4 bases, with 8 bases between them.

The CDR3 reads CASSIQGGETQYF. DNA of the CDR3: TGCGCCAGCAGCATTCAGGGAGGAGAGACCCAGTACTTC. The genes are TRBV5-1 and TRBJ2-5; D possibly corresponds to TRBD2 (6 bases). CDR3 length equals 13 residues. Germline V gene data show CDR1 as SGHRS and CDR2 as YFSETQ. V was clipped by 4 bases and J by 4 bases, with 11 bases between them.

The gene calls are TRBV9 and TRBJ2-3, with D possibly TRBD1 on 5 matching bases. V was shortened by 0 bases and J by 6 bases, with 11 bases between the two germline ends. CDR3 length: 14 residues. Germline loops: CDR1 SGDLS, CDR2 YYNGEE. CDR3 in amino acids: CASSVADTPDTQYF. CDR3 nucleotides: TGTGCCAGCAGCGTAGCGGACACACCGGATACGCAGTATTTT.

The chain has TRBV6-5 and TRBJ2-1; D may be TRBD1 (6 bases). Deletions cut 0 bases from V and 8 bases from J, with 14 bases between. The CDR3 covers 15 residues. Germline CDR1 is MNHEY and CDR2 is SVGAGI. DNA of the CDR3: TGTGCCAGCAGTTACTCGAACAGGGCTTTTGATGAGCAGTTCTTC. Encoded protein: CASSYSNRAFDEQFF.

This clone has just one count. The gene calls are TRBV6-5 and TRBJ2-1; 7 nucleotides align to TRBD2. Germline trimming cut 2 bases from V and 3 bases from J; bases unmatched to any gene: 7. The CDR3 covers 16 residues. Germline V gene lookup returns CDR1 MNHEY and CDR2 SVGAGI. The CDR3 loop is CASSYGGSRVYNEQFF. CDR3 coding DNA: TGTGCCAGCAGTTACGGCGGGAGTAGGGTCTACAATGAGCAGTTCTTC.

V and J are TRBV9 and TRBJ2-1; 11 bases match TRBD2. The germline CDR1 and CDR2 sequences are SGDLS and YYNGEE. The trim removed 4 bases at V and 9 bases at J, leaving 9 bases unmatched. The CDR3 runs 15 residues. The CDR3 region is CASSPRGLAGGEQFF. The CDR3 coding sequence is TGTGCCAGCAGCCCAAGGGGGCTAGCGGGGGGTGAGCAGTTCTTC. The whole variable domain, filled in from reference TRBV9 and TRBJ2-1, reads DSGVTQTPKHLITATGQRVTLRCSPRSGDLSVYWYQQSLDQGLQFLIQYYNGEERAKGNILERFSAQQFPDLHSELNLSSLELGDSALYFCASSPRGLAGGEQFFGPGTRLTVL.

CDR3 coding DNA: TGCGCCAGCAGCTCGGACACGGCTGTTTATGGCTACACCTTC. Translating gives CASSSDTAVYGYTF. The chain has TRBV4-3 and TRBJ1-2; D is possibly TRBD1 (5 bases). Germline V gene sequence: CDR1 LGHNA, CDR2 YSLEER. V shed 5 bases and J shed 5 bases, with 15 bases lying between them. This CDR3 spans 14 amino acids.

The rearrangement joins TRBV29-1 to TRBJ2-1; 7 bases map to TRBD2. Germline assignment: CDR1 SQVTM and CDR2 ANQGSEA. With 6 bases clipped from V and 6 bases from J, the junction kept 8 bases outside the gene matches. CDR3 length: 13 amino acids. The CDR3 loop reads CSVGTSVSNEQFF. The CDR3 DNA follows: TGCAGCGTGGGAACTAGCGTGTCCAATGAGCAGTTCTTC.

The chain recombines TRBV14 with TRBJ2-5, with a tentative D call TRBD1 (5 bases). Trimming shortened V by 4 bases and J by 3 bases, and 12 bases separated the two germline ends. Germline values: CDR1 SGHDN, CDR2 FVKESK. The CDR3 has 14 amino acids. CDR3 sequence: CASSLLGQEETQYF. The DNA of the CDR3 is TGTGCCAGCAGCCTCCTGGGGCAGGAAGAGACCCAGTACTTC.

The chain uses TRBV7-9 and TRBJ2-3; 11 bases line up with TRBD2. CDR3 length equals 15 residues. Germline CDR1 and CDR2: SEHNR and FQNEAQ (reference sequence). The V gene end was trimmed by 6 bases and the J gene end by 1 base; junction bases not matched to a gene: 3. The CDR3 reads CASRPGLAGTDTQYF. As DNA, the CDR3 is TGTGCCAGCAGACCGGGACTAGCGGGCACAGATACGCAGTATTTT.

This chain uses TRBV5-5 with TRBJ1-2, with D possibly TRBD1 on 6 matching bases. CDR1 SGHKS and CDR2 YYEKEE come from the germline V gene (reference sequence). Trimming took off 6 bases at V and 0 bases at J, with 18 bases between the two ends. CDR3 length: 16 amino acids. CDR3 coding DNA: TGTGCCAGCATCCCCGGACAGACTCGAACTAACTATGGCTACACCTTC. Translated: CASIPGQTRTNYGYTF.

The chain joins TRBV7-9 to TRBJ1-1; the D is unclear. Trimming shortened V by 4 bases and J by 1 base, and 10 bases separated the two germline ends. Germline V lookup: CDR1 SEHNR, CDR2 FQNEAQ (reference sequence). The CDR3 consists of 14 residues. The CDR3 DNA reads TGTGCCAGCAGCTCGGGTCGTGCGAACACTGAAGCTTTCTTT. It translates to CASSSGRANTEAFF.

The chain carries TRBV18 and TRBJ1-5, with 8 bases identical to TRBD1. Trimming cost V 3 bases and J 7 bases; bases outside gene matches: 8. The CDR3 runs 15 residues. Germline assignment: CDR1 KGHSH and CDR2 LQKENI. The CDR3 protein is CASSPAGGVGQPQHF. CDR3 sequence (DNA): TGTGCCAGCTCACCCGCAGGGGGCGTCGGACAGCCCCAGCATTTT.

V and J are TRBV7-9 and TRBJ1-2; D not resolved. V lost 2 bases and J 1 base, leaving 8 bases between the germline ends. The CDR3 runs to 14 residues. Germline V gene data show CDR1 as SEHNR and CDR2 as FQNEAQ (reference sequence). DNA for the CDR3: TGTGCCAGCAGCTTAACAAGTGTTAACTATGGCTACACCTTC. Its translation is CASSLTSVNYGYTF.

This rearrangement joins TRBV18 to TRBJ2-7; no firm D call. This CDR3 has 13 residues. V was pared by 1 base and J by 7 bases, with 11 bases between. The germline CDR1 and CDR2 sequences are KGHSH and LQKENI. Here the CDR3 DNA reads TGTGCCAGCTCACCACAGACTCCCCGGGAGCAGTACTTC. Amino acid sequence: CASSPQTPREQYF.

The rearrangement joins TRBV11-3 to TRBJ2-7; 8 bases agree with TRBD2. Germline-derived CDR1 and CDR2 are SGHNT and YENEEA. CDR3 length: 15 residues. Trimming removed 5 bases from V and 2 bases from J; junction bases left unmatched: 8. The CDR3 region is CASSLRGGSAYEQYF. The CDR3 DNA reads TGTGCCAGCAGCCTCCGGGGGGGCAGTGCCTACGAGCAGTACTTC.

The V call is TRBV11-2, the J call TRBJ1-2; 7 bases agree with TRBD1. The CDR3 consists of 13 residues. CDR1 SGHAT and CDR2 FQNNGV come from the germline V gene. V trimming: 0 bases; J trimming: 7 bases; junction bases outside the gene matches: 2. CDR3 nucleotides: TGTGCCAGCAGCTTAGAGCAGGGGGGTGGCTACACCTTC. Translating it yields CASSLEQGGGYTF. The entire variable domain, with the rest obtained from reference TRBV11-2 and TRBJ1-2, is as follows: EAGVAQSPRYKIIEKRQSVAFWCNPISGHATLYWYQQILGQGPKLLIQFQNNGVVDDSQLPKDRFSAERLKGVDSTLKIQPAKLEDSAVYLCASSLEQGGGYTFGSGTRLTVV.

The chain combines TRBV12-5 with TRBJ1-2, with 8 positions matching TRBD1. Per the germline V gene, CDR1 is LGHNT and CDR2 is FRNRAP. J lost 6 bases, V lost 2 bases, and 11 bases had no gene match. The CDR3 contains 16 residues. Here the CDR3 DNA reads TGTGCTAGTGGTTTGACGTCCGGGACAGGACTTAATGGCTACACCTTC. Protein product: CASGLTSGTGLNGYTF.

The chain uses TRBV6-5 and TRBJ1-2; the D is unclear. The CDR3 consists of 11 residues. V was shortened by 10 bases and J by 8 bases, with 14 bases between the two germline ends. Germline V gene sequence: CDR1 MNHEY, CDR2 SVGAGI. Here the CDR3 DNA reads TGTGCCACTACAGTTGTGGGCGGCTACACCTTC. Encoded protein: CATTVVGGYTF.

The V and J genes are TRBV3-1 (or the pseudogene TRBV3-2) and TRBJ2-1; the D is unclear. Germline V gene sequence: CDR1 LGHDT, CDR2 YNNKEL (reference sequence). The CDR3 is 12 amino acids. V was cut by 1 base and J by 11 bases, with 9 bases left in between. Here the CDR3 DNA reads TGTGCCAGCAGCCAAGGAAGTTGGCAGCAGTTCTTC. This translates into CASSQGSWQQFF.

This clone has only one observation. J is TRBJ2-7 and V is TRBV11-2; possibly TRBD1 for D (5 bases). Germline lookup yields CDR1 SGHAT and CDR2 FQNNGV. V was shortened by 1 base and J by 2 bases, with 18 bases between the two germline ends. The CDR3 loop spans 17 amino acids. CDR3 sequence: CASSLGPSLWGAYEQYF. The CDR3 region has the DNA TGTGCCAGCAGCTTAGGTCCCAGCTTATGGGGCGCCTACGAGCAGTACTTC.

The V gene is TRBV21-1, the J gene TRBJ2-4; the listed D gene, TRBD1, was not tested against the DNA. TRBV21-1 is a pseudogene locus. The CDR3 runs 16 residues. The CDR3 DNA sequence: TGTGCCAGCAGCACCAGCCGACAGGGGCAGGGGAACATTCAGTACTTC. It translates to CASSTSRQGQGNIQYF.

The V and J genes are TRBV5-1 and TRBJ2-3, with 9 bases that match TRBD2. Germline assignment: CDR1 SGHRS and CDR2 YFSETQ. V dropped 5 bases and J dropped 0; count of bases not matched to a gene: 7. The CDR3 spans 16 residues. CDR3 residues: CASSPGLASSTDTQYF. In DNA, the CDR3 is TGCGCCAGCAGTCCTGGACTAGCGTCTAGCACAGATACGCAGTATTTT.

J is TRBJ2-3 and V is TRBV5-1, with 7 bases identical to TRBD1. Unmatched junction bases numbered 4, after V lost 4 bases and J lost 2 bases. In germline, CDR1 is SGHRS, CDR2 YFSETQ. There are 14 residues in the CDR3. CDR3 sequence (DNA): TGCGCCAGCAGCGCAACAGGGGTCACAGATACGCAGTATTTT. It yields the protein CASSATGVTDTQYF.

The rearrangement joins TRBV3-1 (or the pseudogene TRBV3-2) to TRBJ1-4, with 8 bases fitting TRBD1. V lost 4 bases and J lost 12; bases outside the gene matches: 13. The CDR3 spans 15 residues. Germline V gene lookup returns CDR1 LGHDT and CDR2 YNNKEL (reference sequence). The CDR3 nucleotides are TGTGCCAGCAGCCTATGGGACAGGCCTGTTGTGCAACTGTTTTTT. This sequence encodes CASSLWDRPVVQLFF.

V is TRBV30 and J is TRBJ2-5, with a possible D match to TRBD1 (5 bases). Trimming took off 2 bases at V and 4 bases at J, with 17 bases between the two ends. The germline V gene has CDR1 GTSNPN and CDR2 SVGIG (reference sequence). The CDR3 sequence is 15 residues long. The CDR3 is CAWSSDSPIRETQYF. CDR3 coding DNA: TGTGCCTGGAGTTCCGACAGTCCGATTCGAGAGACCCAGTACTTC. Full variable domain (rest looked up from reference TRBV30 and TRBJ2-5): SQTIHQWPATLVQPVGSPLSLECTVEGTSNPNLYWYRQAAGRGLQLLFYSVGIGQISSEVPQNLSASRPQDRQFILSSKKLLLSDSGFYLCAWSSDSPIRETQYFGPGTRLLVL.